This T cell receptor (beta chain) is from a study of T-cell memory formation after mild COVID-19 (dated by TCRdb to about 2021). Regarding the study in general: TCR sequence clusters from the two donors were largely donor specific. T-cell clones expanding and contracting after mild COVID-19 in a couple of donors were tracked by longitudinal TCRalpha and TCRbeta repertoire sequencing. The cohort was made up of two young adult volunteers, one female and one male, who were previously healthy.

Turning to this clonotype: It has no known antigen specificity. The junction shows a germline mismatch at one end, possibly a read error.

What the research found in general, with its limitations: The second-wave clones that peaked on day 37 were not confirmed to be SARS-CoV-2 specific. Some responding clones were detected in pre-infection memory, which suggested that pre-existing cross-reactive memory T cells had joined the SARS-CoV-2 response. Contracting CD4+ clones were found mainly in CM and EM memory subsets, while CD8+ clones were enriched in EMRA. From day 15 to 85, contracting clones showed balanced CD4/CD8 phenotypes, whereas a second wave of clones that expanded from day 15 to 37 leaned towards CD4+. The study covered only a couple of mild cases, and larger cohorts including severe cases with pre-infection samples were considered necessary.

Sequencing was carried out with an Illumina NovaSeq 6000. TCRalpha and TCRbeta cDNA libraries were built by 5'RACE with constant-segment primers, adding sample barcodes and unique molecular identifiers. Trizol reagent was used to extract RNA from every sample. Library amplification was performed in two PCR steps, and a second sample barcode and Illumina TruSeq adapters were introduced in the second step. Libraries were sequenced on an Illumina NovaSeq with 2 x 150 bp paired-end reads. Under the source paper's analysis protocol: Reads were demultiplexed and collapsed into UMI-guided consensus sequences with migec v1.2.7. Using mixcr v2.1.11, the UMI consensuses were aligned to TRA and TRB V and J templates and assembled into clonotypes. Expanded or contracted clonotypes were those called significant by both edgeR and NoisET, with noise models trained on biological replicates. edgeR calls used a false discovery rate-adjusted p below 0.01 and a log2 fold-change threshold of 1. As an exploratory analysis of dynamics, max-normalized trajectories of the 1000 most abundant clonotypes were examined by PCA with hierarchical clustering. Separately sequenced CD4+ and CD8+ repertoires were used to assign the CD4 or CD8 phenotype of responding clones. Clones were called with MiXCR by TCRdb after fastp trimmed the public reads at Q25, and only in-frame beta chains were retained. Entries are consolidated by CDR3 protein sequence, retaining the most common genes and DNA. The V and J calls and clone size are TCRdb's, not the authors'. Across this sample there are about 350,000 distinct CDR3 sequences, with around 28% seen only once. The ten largest clones capture 13% of the sample.

Reading from cysteine to phenylalanine, the CDR3 counts 19 amino acids. Kept here is only the CDR3 DNA, which spans 57 bases and is read in frame from base 1. CDR1 and CDR2, looked up from the germline V gene (reference sequence), are SSHAT and FNYEAQ. PBMCs were isolated by Ficoll-Paque density gradient centrifugation. Recombination linked TRBV7-7 to TRBJ2-7, with 13 bases aligning to TRBD2. The TCR was taken from an adult woman who had mild COVID-19 (a few samples of this study predate the infection). The sample titles of this study are shuffled in the database, so cell type and time point are left out; the donor was told from shared clones. The sequenced material came from PBMCs or a T cell subset sorted from them (not recorded which). The sequence in DNA is TGTGCTAGCAGCCGAACCGGGACTAGCGGGACGATAGCCTCCTACGAGCAGTACTTC. It codes for CASSRTGTSGTIASYEQYF.